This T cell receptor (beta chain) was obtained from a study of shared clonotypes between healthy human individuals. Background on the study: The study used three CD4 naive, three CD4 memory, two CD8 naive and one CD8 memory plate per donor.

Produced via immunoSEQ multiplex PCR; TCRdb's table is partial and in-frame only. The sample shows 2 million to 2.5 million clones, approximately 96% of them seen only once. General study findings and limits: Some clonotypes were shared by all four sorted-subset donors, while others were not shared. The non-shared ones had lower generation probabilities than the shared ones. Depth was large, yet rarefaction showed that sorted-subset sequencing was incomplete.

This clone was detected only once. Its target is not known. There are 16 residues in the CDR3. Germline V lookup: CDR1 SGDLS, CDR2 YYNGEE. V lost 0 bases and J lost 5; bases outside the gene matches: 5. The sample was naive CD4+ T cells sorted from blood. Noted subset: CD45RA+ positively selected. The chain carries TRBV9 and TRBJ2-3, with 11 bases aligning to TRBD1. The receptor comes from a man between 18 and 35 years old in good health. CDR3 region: CASSVAGTGGIDTQYF. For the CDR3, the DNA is TGTGCCAGCAGCGTAGCTGGGACAGGGGGAATAGATACGCAGTATTTT.